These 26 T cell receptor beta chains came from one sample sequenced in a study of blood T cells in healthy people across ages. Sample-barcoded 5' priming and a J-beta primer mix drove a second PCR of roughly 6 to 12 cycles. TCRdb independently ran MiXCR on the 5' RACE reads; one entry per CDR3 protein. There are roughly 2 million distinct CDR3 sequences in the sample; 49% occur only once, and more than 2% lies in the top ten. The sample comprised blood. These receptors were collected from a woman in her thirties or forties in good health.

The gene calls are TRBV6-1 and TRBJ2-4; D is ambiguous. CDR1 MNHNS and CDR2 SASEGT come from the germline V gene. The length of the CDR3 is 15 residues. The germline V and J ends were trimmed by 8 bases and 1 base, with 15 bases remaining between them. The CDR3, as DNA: TGTGCCAGCTCCTCTCTAAATAGGGCCAAAAACATTCAGTACTTC. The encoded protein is CASSSLNRAKNIQYF.

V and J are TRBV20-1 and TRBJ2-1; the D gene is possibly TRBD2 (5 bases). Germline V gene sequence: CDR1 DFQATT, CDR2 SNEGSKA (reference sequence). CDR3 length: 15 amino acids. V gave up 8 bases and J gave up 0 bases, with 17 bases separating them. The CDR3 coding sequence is TGCAGTACAAGCCGGGGTGGGAGCTCCTACAATGAGCAGTTCTTC. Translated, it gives CSTSRGGSSYNEQFF.

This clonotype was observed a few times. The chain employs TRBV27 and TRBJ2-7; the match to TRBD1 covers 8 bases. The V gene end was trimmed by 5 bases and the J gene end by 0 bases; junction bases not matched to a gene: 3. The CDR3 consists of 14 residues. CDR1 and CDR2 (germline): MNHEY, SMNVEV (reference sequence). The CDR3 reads CASSTGGSSYEQYF. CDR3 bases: TGTGCCAGCAGTACAGGGGGGAGCTCCTACGAGCAGTACTTC.

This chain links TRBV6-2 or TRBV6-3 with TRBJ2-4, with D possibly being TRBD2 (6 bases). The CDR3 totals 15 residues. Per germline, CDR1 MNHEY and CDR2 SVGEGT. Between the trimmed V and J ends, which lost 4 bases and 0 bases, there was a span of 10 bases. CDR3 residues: CASSWPGGAKNIQYF. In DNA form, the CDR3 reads TGTGCCAGCAGTTGGCCCGGGGGAGCCAAAAACATTCAGTACTTC.

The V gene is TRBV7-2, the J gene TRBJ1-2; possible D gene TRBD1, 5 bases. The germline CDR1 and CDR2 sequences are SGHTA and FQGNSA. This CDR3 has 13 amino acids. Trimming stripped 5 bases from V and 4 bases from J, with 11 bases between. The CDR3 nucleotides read TGTGCCAGCAGCGTAGAACAGGTCTATGGCTACACCTTC. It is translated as CASSVEQVYGYTF. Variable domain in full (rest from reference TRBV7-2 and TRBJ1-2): GAGVSQSPSNKVTEKGKDVELRCDPISGHTALYWYRQSLGQGLEFLIYFQGNSAPDKSGLPSDRFSAERTGGSVSTLTIQRTQQEDSAVYLCASSVEQVYGYTFGSGTRLTVV.

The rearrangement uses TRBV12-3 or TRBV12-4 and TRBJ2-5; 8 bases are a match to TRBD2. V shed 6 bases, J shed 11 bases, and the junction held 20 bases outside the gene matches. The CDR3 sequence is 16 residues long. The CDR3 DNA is TGTGCCAGCAGCCACTCGGGACGAGCGGGGGTCAATGAGCAGTACTTC. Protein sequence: CASSHSGRAGVNEQYF.

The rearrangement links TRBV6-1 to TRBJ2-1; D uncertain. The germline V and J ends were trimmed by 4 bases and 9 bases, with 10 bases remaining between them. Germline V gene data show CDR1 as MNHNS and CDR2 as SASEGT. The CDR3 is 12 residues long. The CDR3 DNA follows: TGTGCCAGCAGTGTCCAGGTGGGTGAGCAGTTCTTC. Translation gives CASSVQVGEQFF.

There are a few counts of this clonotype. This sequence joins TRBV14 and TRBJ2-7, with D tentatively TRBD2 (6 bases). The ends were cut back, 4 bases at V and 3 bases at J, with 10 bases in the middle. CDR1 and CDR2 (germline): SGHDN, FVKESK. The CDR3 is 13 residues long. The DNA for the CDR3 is TGTGCCAGCAGCCGGACTACCATCTACGAGCAGTACTTC. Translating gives CASSRTTIYEQYF.

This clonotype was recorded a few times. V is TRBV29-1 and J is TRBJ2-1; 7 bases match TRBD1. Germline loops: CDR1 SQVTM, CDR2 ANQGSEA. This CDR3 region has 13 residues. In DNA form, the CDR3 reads TGCAGGATAGGGACAGAGACCCGAAATGAGCAGTTCTTC. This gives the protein CRIGTETRNEQFF.

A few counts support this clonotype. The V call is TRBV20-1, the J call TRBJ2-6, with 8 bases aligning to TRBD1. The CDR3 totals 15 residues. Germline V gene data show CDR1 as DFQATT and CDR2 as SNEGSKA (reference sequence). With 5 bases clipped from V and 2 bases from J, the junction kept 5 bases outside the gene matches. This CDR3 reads CSAQGALAGANVLTF. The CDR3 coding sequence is TGCAGTGCTCAGGGGGCGCTGGCTGGGGCCAACGTCCTGACTTTC.

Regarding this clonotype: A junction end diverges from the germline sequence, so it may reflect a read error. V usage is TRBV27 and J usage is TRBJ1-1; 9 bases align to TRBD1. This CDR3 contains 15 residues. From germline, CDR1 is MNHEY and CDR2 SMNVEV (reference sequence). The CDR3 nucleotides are TGTGCCAGCAGTTCTCCGGGACAGGGTTACGCTGAAGCTCTCTTT. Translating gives CASSSPGQGYAEALF.

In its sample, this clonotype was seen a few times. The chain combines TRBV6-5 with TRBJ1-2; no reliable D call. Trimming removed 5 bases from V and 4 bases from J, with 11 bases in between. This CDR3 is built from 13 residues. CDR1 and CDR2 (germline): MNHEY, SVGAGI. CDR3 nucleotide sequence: TGTGCCAGCAGTCCTGACACATTCTATGGCTACACCTTC. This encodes CASSPDTFYGYTF.

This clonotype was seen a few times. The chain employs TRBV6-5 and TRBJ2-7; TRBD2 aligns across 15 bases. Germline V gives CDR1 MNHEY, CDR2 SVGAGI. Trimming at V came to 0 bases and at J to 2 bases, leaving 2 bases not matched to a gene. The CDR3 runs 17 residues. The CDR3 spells CASSYSWTSGGAYEQYF. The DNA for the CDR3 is TGTGCCAGCAGTTACTCATGGACTAGCGGGGGGGCCTACGAGCAGTACTTC.

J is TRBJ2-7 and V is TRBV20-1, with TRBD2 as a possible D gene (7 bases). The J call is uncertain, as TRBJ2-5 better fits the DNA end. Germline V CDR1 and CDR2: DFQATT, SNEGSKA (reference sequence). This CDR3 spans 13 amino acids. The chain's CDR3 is CSARNAGAETQYF. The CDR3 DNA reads TGCAGTGCTAGAAACGCGGGGGCAGAGACCCAGTACTTC.

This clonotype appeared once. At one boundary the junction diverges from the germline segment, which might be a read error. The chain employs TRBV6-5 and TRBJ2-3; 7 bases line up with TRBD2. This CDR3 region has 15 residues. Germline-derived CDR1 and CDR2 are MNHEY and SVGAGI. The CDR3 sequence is CASSSAGASTDRQYF. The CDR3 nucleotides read TGTGCCAGCAGTTCCGCGGGAGCTAGCACAGATAGGCAGTATTTT.

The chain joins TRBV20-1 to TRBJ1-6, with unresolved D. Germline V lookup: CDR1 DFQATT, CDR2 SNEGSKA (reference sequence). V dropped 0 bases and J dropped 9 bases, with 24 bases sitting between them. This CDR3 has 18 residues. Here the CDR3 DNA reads TGCAGTGCTAGAGATAACCTTAAGGCGGGTTTAAGTTCTTCACCCCTCCACTTT. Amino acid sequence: CSARDNLKAGLSSSPLHF.

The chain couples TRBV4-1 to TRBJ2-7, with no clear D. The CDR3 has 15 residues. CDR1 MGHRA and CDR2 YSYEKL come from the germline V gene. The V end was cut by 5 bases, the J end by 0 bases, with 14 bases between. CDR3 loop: CASSKSPGSSYEQYF. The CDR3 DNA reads TGCGCCAGCAGCAAGAGCCCGGGCAGCTCCTACGAGCAGTACTTC.

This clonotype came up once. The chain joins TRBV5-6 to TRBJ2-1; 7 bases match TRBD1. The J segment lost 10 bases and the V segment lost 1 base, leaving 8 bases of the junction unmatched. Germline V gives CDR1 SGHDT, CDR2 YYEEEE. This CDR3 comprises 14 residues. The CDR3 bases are TGTGCCAGCAGCTTGCGGGACAGCCTGGGGGAGCAGTTCTTC. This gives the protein CASSLRDSLGEQFF.

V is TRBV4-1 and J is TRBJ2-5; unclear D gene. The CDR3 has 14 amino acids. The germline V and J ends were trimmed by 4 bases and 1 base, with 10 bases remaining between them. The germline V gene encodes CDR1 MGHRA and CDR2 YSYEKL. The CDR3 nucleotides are TGCGCCAGCAGCCCCCGCGAACTCCAAGAGACCCAGTACTTC. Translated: CASSPRELQETQYF.

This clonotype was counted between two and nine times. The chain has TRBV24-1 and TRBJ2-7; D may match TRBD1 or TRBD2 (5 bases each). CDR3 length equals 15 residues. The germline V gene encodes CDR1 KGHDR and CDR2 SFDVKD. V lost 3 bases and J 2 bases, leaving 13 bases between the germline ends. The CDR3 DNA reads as TGTGCCACCAGTGATGCCGGGACGGAAGCCTACGAGCAGTACTTC. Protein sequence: CATSDAGTEAYEQYF.

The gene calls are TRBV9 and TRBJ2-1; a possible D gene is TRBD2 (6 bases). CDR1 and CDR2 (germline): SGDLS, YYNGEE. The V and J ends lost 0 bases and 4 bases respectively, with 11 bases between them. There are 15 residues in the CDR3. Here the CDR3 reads CASSVAGLHYNEQFF. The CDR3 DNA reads TGTGCCAGCAGCGTAGCGGGACTTCATTACAATGAGCAGTTCTTC.

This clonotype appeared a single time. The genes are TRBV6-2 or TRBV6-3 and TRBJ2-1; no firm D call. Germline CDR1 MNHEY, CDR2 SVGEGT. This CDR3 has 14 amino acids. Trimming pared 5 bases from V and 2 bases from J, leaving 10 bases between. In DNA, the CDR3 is TGTGCCAGCAGTACTCGCAATACCTACAATGAGCAGTTCTTC. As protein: CASSTRNTYNEQFF.

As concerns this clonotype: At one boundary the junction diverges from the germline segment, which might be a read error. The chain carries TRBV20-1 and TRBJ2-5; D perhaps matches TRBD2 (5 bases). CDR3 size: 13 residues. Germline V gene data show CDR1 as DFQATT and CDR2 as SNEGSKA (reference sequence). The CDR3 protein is CSARVASMGTQYF. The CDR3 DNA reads TGCAGCGCTAGAGTGGCTAGCATGGGGACCCAGTACTTC.

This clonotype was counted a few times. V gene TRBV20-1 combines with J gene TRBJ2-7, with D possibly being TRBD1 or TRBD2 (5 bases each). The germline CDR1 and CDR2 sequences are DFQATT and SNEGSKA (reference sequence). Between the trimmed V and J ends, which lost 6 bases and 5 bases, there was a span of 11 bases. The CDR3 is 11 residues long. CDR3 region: CSARPGHEQYF. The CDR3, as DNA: TGCAGTGCCCGCCCGGGACACGAGCAGTACTTC.

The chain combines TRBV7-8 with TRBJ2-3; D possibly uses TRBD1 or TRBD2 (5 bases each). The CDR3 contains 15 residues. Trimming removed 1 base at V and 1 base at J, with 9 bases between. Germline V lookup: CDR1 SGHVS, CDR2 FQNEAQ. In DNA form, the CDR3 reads TGTGCCAGCAGCTTAGATCTGGGACGCACAGATACGCAGTATTTT. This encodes CASSLDLGRTDTQYF.

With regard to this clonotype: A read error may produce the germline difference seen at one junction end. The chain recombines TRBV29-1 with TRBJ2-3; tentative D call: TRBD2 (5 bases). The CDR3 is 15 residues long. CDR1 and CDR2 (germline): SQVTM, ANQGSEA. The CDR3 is CSVGAGMASTDAQYF. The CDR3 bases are TGCAGCGTTGGTGCCGGTATGGCTAGCACAGATGCGCAGTATTTT.